These T cell receptor beta chains were read from a single sample in a study of CD8 T cells in Susac syndrome. Each CDR3 protein is one row after TCRdb ran MiXCR on the immunoSEQ multiplex PCR reads. The data hold about 290,000 distinct CDR3 sequences, with over 75% observed a single time. Sequencing input: CD8+ T cells from PBMCs. The receptors were sampled from a human donor with multiple sclerosis. The CDR3 runs from the conserved cysteine through the conserved F or W. D genes are given only for firm matches. Clone sizes are given selectively: once, few, many, or a class where the clone is expanded.

12	TRBD1	TRBJ2-7	.	TRBV12-3/TRBV12-4	CASARQGFEQYF	TGTGCCAGCGCTAGACAGGGTTTCGAGCAGTACTTC
16	TRBD1	TRBJ1-5	.	TRBV11-2	CASSQSRGPSNQPQHF	TGTGCCAGCAGCCAATCGAGGGGGCCGAGCAATCAGCCCCAGCATTTT
12	.	TRBJ2-7	.	TRBV7-2	CASSLTRGEQYF	TGTGCCAGCAGCTTAACCCGAGGCGAGCAGTACTTC
14	TRBD1	TRBJ1-3	.	TRBV19	CASPGGDSGNTIYF	TGTGCCAGCCCAGGGGGAGACTCTGGAAACACCATATATTTT
16	TRBD2	TRBJ2-1	.	TRBV27	CASTALAGLVVDEQFF	TGTGCCAGCACCGCTTTGGCGGGACTAGTTGTTGATGAGCAGTTCTTC
15	.	TRBJ2-7	.	TRBV14	CASSQVSGLGYEQYF	TGTGCCAGCAGCCAAGTCTCCGGACTTGGCTACGAGCAGTACTTC
14	.	TRBJ2-2	.	TRBV4-3	CASSTDLGTGELFF	TGCGCCAGCAGCACCGATCTGGGTACCGGGGAGCTGTTTTTT
14	TRBD1	TRBJ1-2	.	TRBV2	CASEEGQGGDGYTF	TGTGCCAGCGAGGAAGGACAGGGGGGAGATGGCTACACCTTC
13	.	TRBJ2-7	.	TRBV20-1	CSARPGVRYEQYF	TGCAGTGCTAGGCCGGGAGTTCGGTACGAGCAGTACTTC
16	TRBD1	TRBJ2-2	.	TRBV6-4	CASSEDSGGSTGELFF	TGTGCCAGCAGTGAAGATTCAGGGGGATCCACCGGGGAGCTGTTTTTT
14	.	TRBJ2-1	.	TRBV12-3/TRBV12-4	CASSLTRDGTEQFF	TGTGCCAGCAGTTTAACCAGGGATGGGACTGAGCAGTTCTTC
20	TRBD1	TRBJ2-4	.	TRBV23-1	CASSHPPGTGFIRAKNIQYF	TGCGCCAGCAGTCACCCCCCCGGGACAGGGTTCATTAGGGCCAAAAACATTCAGTACTTC
17	.	TRBJ1-6	.	TRBV27	CASSFGPFSSYNSPLHF	TGTGCCAGCAGTTTTGGCCCGTTTAGCTCCTATAATTCACCCCTCCACTTT
13	.	TRBJ1-5	once	TRBV20-1	CSARGPGIGPQHF	TGCAGTGCTAGAGGCCCAGGGATAGGGCCCCAGCATTTT
14	.	TRBJ2-1	.	TRBV9	CASSAGTQDNEQFF	TGTGCCAGCAGCGCCGGGACGCAAGACAATGAGCAGTTCTTC
12	.	TRBJ2-4	.	TRBV19	CASSLGSDIQYF	TGTGCCAGTAGTCTAGGGTCTGACATTCAGTACTTC
14	.	TRBJ2-1	.	TRBV13	CASSLSQGPLEQFF	TGTGCCAGCAGCCTCAGTCAGGGGCCCCTGGAGCAGTTCTTC
16	TRBD1	TRBJ2-1	.	TRBV20-1	CSARDSDRGRLDEQFF	TGCAGTGCTAGAGATTCGGACAGGGGGCGCTTGGATGAGCAGTTCTTC
12	.	TRBJ2-7	.	TRBV29-1	CSVIGSSYEQYF	TGCAGCGTTATCGGTAGCTCCTACGAGCAGTACTTC
15	TRBD2	TRBJ2-7	.	TRBV20-1	CSGSGGAVSYYEQYF	TGCAGTGGAAGCGGGGGGGCCGTATCGTATTACGAGCAGTACTTC
15	.	TRBJ2-2	.	TRBV11-2	CASSLELSSRGELFF	TGTGCCAGCAGCTTAGAACTGAGTTCTCGCGGGGAGCTGTTTTTT
13	TRBD1	TRBJ2-7	.	TRBV28	CASRLRTGREQYF	TGTGCCAGCAGACTGAGGACAGGCCGCGAGCAGTACTTC
16	.	TRBJ1-4	.	TRBV15	CATGDLGGVPNEKLFF	TGTGCCACCGGGGATCTCGGGGGAGTACCTAATGAAAAACTGTTTTTT
14	TRBD2	TRBJ2-1	.	TRBV6-1	CASNRLAGVNEQFF	TGTGCCAGCAATAGACTAGCGGGAGTCAATGAGCAGTTCTTC
14	.	TRBJ1-2	.	TRBV29-1	CSVEGLFLNYGYTF	TGCAGCGTTGAAGGGCTTTTCTTAAACTATGGCTACACCTTC
16	.	TRBJ2-7	.	TRBV27	CASSLSPASESYEQYF	TGTGCCAGCAGTTTATCGCCGGCTAGCGAGTCCTACGAGCAGTACTTC
17	TRBD1	TRBJ1-2	few	TRBV6-2/TRBV6-3	CASSDSVYDRGWYGYTF	TGTGCCAGCAGTGACTCGGTTTACGACAGGGGATGGTATGGCTACACCTTC
15	TRBD2	TRBJ2-7	.	TRBV20-1	CSATREEGLRLEQYF	TGCAGTGCTACGCGGGAGGAAGGGCTAAGGCTCGAGCAGTACTTC
13	.	TRBJ2-7	.	TRBV9	CASSGQFSYEQYF	TGTGCCAGCAGCGGTCAGTTTTCCTACGAGCAGTACTTC
20	TRBD2	TRBJ2-2	.	TRBV28	CASSWRGVRSGKGDSGELFF	TGTGCCAGCAGTTGGCGGGGGGTCCGATCCGGGAAGGGAGATTCCGGGGAGCTGTTTTTT
12	.	TRBJ1-1	.	TRBV6-6	CASTGPNTEAFF	TGTGCCAGCACAGGACCGAACACTGAAGCTTTCTTT